In its sample, the clone carrying this T cell receptor (beta chain) was seen a few times. The data stem from a study of T cells after yellow fever vaccination. Study details: Fractions of low cell number were prepared using SMART-Seq v4 Ultra Low Input. Notes on the study in general: Once the booster was given, most primary-vaccination clones reappeared, at over 95% for CD4 and 85% to 90% for CD8.

MiXCR, run by TCRdb on the 5' RACE reads, gives a single entry per CDR3 protein. The table shows about 85,000 distinct CDR3 sequences, with about an eighth occurring only once. This CDR3 has 15 residues. The ends were cut back, 3 bases at V and 10 bases at J, with 18 bases in the middle. The chain combines TRBV12-3 or TRBV12-4 with TRBJ1-4; D unresolved. The receptor comes from a man aged 18 to 29 who received the YFV17D yellow fever vaccine. The sample consisted of CD8+ T cells not binding an NS4B(214-222) dextramer, sorted from PBMCs, taken less than 25 days after the first yellow fever vaccination. The CDR3, as DNA: TGTGCCAGCAGTTTCCGTGAGACGAGTTACGCAAAACTGTTTTTT. Translated: CASSFRETSYAKLFF.